The 19 T cell receptor beta chains listed next were all sequenced from one sample in a study of human thymus T cells. This table comes from immunoSEQ multiplex PCR, and its TCRdb copy is limited to in-frame clones, with some not included. This sample yields about 43,000 clones, of which 85% to 95% are seen a single time; approximately 0.17% belongs to the top ten. Material for sequencing was blood. The receptors were gathered from a girl younger than two with a congenital heart defect but otherwise immunologically healthy.

The V call is TRBV5-5, the J call TRBJ2-3; D ambiguous. Germline CDR1 SGHKS, CDR2 YYEKEE (reference sequence). CDR3 length equals 13 residues. Trimming left V 4 bases short and J 6 bases short, with 12 bases between. CDR3 in amino acids: CASSQQAGDTQYF. The CDR3 bases are TGTGCCAGCAGCCAGCAGGCCGGGGATACGCAGTATTTT.

The chain uses TRBV30 and TRBJ2-7; 9 bases fit TRBD2. The CDR3 sequence is 18 residues long. V shed 1 base, J shed 3 bases, and the junction held 16 bases outside the gene matches. Germline CDR1 and CDR2: GTSNPN and SVGIG (reference sequence). This chain's CDR3 is CAWSAPSPGLAKYYEQYF. The CDR3 nucleotides are TGTGCCTGGAGTGCCCCCTCCCCGGGACTAGCCAAGTACTACGAGCAGTACTTC.

The chain is built from TRBV4-3 and TRBJ2-5; D uncertain. Per the germline V gene, CDR1 is LGHNA and CDR2 is YSLEER. The CDR3 runs 15 residues. Trimming took 0 bases from V and 5 from J, leaving 13 bases between them. The CDR3 nucleotides are TGCGCCAGCAGCCAAGATGCATATTTAATGGAGACCCAGTACTTC. This sequence encodes CASSQDAYLMETQYF.

The gene calls are TRBV27 and TRBJ2-7; TRBD2 matches at 12 bases. From germline, CDR1 is MNHEY and CDR2 SMNVEV (reference sequence). V gave up 5 bases and J gave up 0 bases; unmatched junction bases: 2. The CDR3 totals 15 residues. In DNA, the CDR3 is TGTGCCAGCAGTAGGACTAGCGGGGACTCCTACGAGCAGTACTTC. It translates to CASSRTSGDSYEQYF.

CDR3 nucleotides: TGTGCCAGCAGCCCCTGGACAGGGGCCGGGGAGCTGTTTTTT. Protein sequence: CASSPWTGAGELFF. This chain connects TRBV11-3 to TRBJ2-2; TRBD1 matches at 9 bases. Germline-derived CDR1 and CDR2 are SGHNT and YENEEA. The CDR3 consists of 14 residues. V trimming: 5 bases; J trimming: 6 bases; junction bases outside the gene matches: 4.

The rearrangement joins TRBV19 to TRBJ1-3; D is unclear. Germline V gene lookup returns CDR1 LNHDA and CDR2 SQIVND (reference sequence). V dropped 3 bases and J dropped 4 bases, with 16 bases sitting between them. The CDR3 has 16 residues. The chain's CDR3 is CASSIGPFVAGNTIYF. DNA of the CDR3: TGTGCCAGTAGTATTGGGCCGTTTGTGGCGGGAAACACCATATATTTT.

This clone has only one observation. The V call is TRBV5-1, the J call TRBJ2-3, with D unresolved. This CDR3 has 15 residues. Trimming removed 2 bases from V and 4 bases from J, with 14 bases in between. Germline loops: CDR1 SGHRS, CDR2 YFSETQ. CDR3 residues: CASSFLWVRADTQYF. DNA for the CDR3: TGCGCCAGCAGCTTCCTGTGGGTCCGGGCAGATACGCAGTATTTT.

The chain uses TRBV14 and TRBJ2-1; D perhaps matches TRBD2 (5 bases). The germline V gene has CDR1 SGHDN and CDR2 FVKESK. V dropped 0 bases and J dropped 10 bases, with 16 bases sitting between them. This CDR3 comprises 15 residues. In nucleotides, the CDR3 is TGTGCCAGCAGCCAAGACAGCGGCTTACTGCGGGAGCAGTTCTTC. It codes for CASSQDSGLLREQFF.

The chain links TRBV27 to TRBJ2-3; TRBD1 matches at 8 bases. V was clipped by 5 bases and J by 2 bases; unmatched bases: 12. This CDR3 is 17 amino acids long. Per germline, CDR1 MNHEY and CDR2 SMNVEV (reference sequence). CDR3 in amino acids: CASSTGRGLKFTDTQYF. The DNA of the CDR3 is TGTGCCAGCAGTACAGGCAGGGGGCTCAAGTTCACAGATACGCAGTATTTT.

The chain carries TRBV7-9 and TRBJ2-5; possible D gene TRBD2, 6 bases. Germline CDR1 SEHNR, CDR2 FQNEAQ (reference sequence). The CDR3 covers 14 residues. Between the trimmed V and J ends, which lost 5 bases and 5 bases, there was a span of 15 bases. The CDR3 sequence is CASSASGHGETQYF. CDR3 coding DNA: TGTGCCAGCAGCGCCAGCGGGCACGGGGAGACCCAGTACTTC.

The V gene is TRBV12-5, the J gene TRBJ1-1; TRBD1 is a possible D gene (5 bases). Per germline, CDR1 LGHNT and CDR2 FRNRAP. This CDR3 region has 14 residues. Trimming left V 3 bases short and J 1 base short, with 9 bases between. CDR3 in amino acids: CASGLGQGNTEAFF. CDR3 bases: TGTGCTAGTGGTTTAGGGCAGGGGAACACTGAAGCTTTCTTT.

The gene calls are TRBV19 and TRBJ1-4, with D possibly being TRBD1 (5 bases). CDR1 is LNHDA, CDR2 SQIVND, per germline (reference sequence). This CDR3 is built from 15 residues. V shed 5 bases and J shed 8 bases, with 18 bases lying between them. CDR3 sequence reads: CASSVHQGAGEKLFF. CDR3 coding DNA: TGTGCCAGTAGTGTTCATCAGGGCGCCGGAGAAAAACTGTTTTTT.

This clone was counted a single time. The chain employs TRBV21-1 and TRBJ2-7; TRBD2, the table's D call, was not compared with the DNA. TRBV21-1 is classified as a pseudogene. The CDR3 contains 17 residues. The CDR3 DNA reads as TGTGCCAGCAGCCGAACCCCCAGTGATAGGAGCTCCTACGAGCAGTACTTC. Its protein is CASSRTPSDRSSYEQYF.

Here the CDR3 DNA reads TGTGCCAGCAGTACCCTAGCGGGCCCCCGCGAGCAGTACTTC. Translated, it gives CASSTLAGPREQYF. The chain uses TRBV28 and TRBJ2-7; 8 bases fit TRBD2. Germline V gene data show CDR1 as MDHEN and CDR2 as SYDVKM. V lost 5 bases to trimming and J lost 6 bases; unmatched junction nucleotides: 9. This CDR3 comprises 14 residues.

The chain couples TRBV7-9 to TRBJ2-1, with D possibly TRBD2 on 5 matching bases. The CDR3 is 15 amino acids. Trimming cost V 3 bases and J 3 bases, with 12 bases left between them. The germline CDR1 and CDR2 sequences are SEHNR and FQNEAQ (reference sequence). The CDR3 protein is CASSFESGIYNEQFF. The DNA of the CDR3 is TGTGCCAGCAGCTTTGAAAGCGGAATCTACAATGAGCAGTTCTTC.

The rearrangement uses TRBV5-5 and TRBJ1-2; TRBD1 matches 7 bases. The CDR3 sequence is 14 residues long. From germline, CDR1 is SGHKS and CDR2 YYEKEE (reference sequence). Unmatched junction bases numbered 5, after V lost 2 bases and J lost 4 bases. The CDR3 spells CASSLQTGVYGYTF. The CDR3 coding sequence is TGTGCCAGCAGCTTACAAACAGGGGTCTATGGCTACACCTTC.

The V and J genes are TRBV2 and TRBJ2-7, with 12 bases identical to TRBD2. This CDR3 contains 17 residues. Per the germline V gene, CDR1 is SNHLY and CDR2 is FYNNEI. With V trimmed by 11 bases and J by 5 bases, 19 bases remained unmatched. The DNA for the CDR3 is TGTGCCGCTAAGTGGGACCCTCGGACTAGCGGGACCCACGAGCAGTACTTC. The encoded protein is CAAKWDPRTSGTHEQYF.

The chain links TRBV18 to TRBJ1-2; no firm D call. Germline V gives CDR1 KGHSH, CDR2 LQKENI. CDR3 length: 13 residues. V dropped 1 base and J dropped 0 bases, with 3 bases sitting between them. The DNA of the CDR3 is TGTGCCAGCTCACCACAACCTAACTATGGCTACACCTTC. Translating it yields CASSPQPNYGYTF.

The CDR3 spells CASSLTSGGVDTQYF. The CDR3, as DNA: TGTGCCAGCAGTTTAACTTCGGGAGGGGTAGATACGCAGTATTTT. The rearrangement uses TRBV28 and TRBJ2-3; 8 bases align to TRBD2. Germline V gene lookup returns CDR1 MDHEN and CDR2 SYDVKM. The CDR3 is 15 amino acids. Trimming took 2 bases from V and 5 from J; bases not matched to a gene: 6.